This T cell receptor (beta chain) derives from a study of blood T cell repertoires in COVID-19. Study-wide context: The samples span acute and convalescent COVID-19 from the United States, Italy and Spain.

Clones were read by immunoSEQ multiplex PCR, and TCRdb kept only the in-frame ones, dropping some. The data contain around 500,000 clones, approximately 91% of them singletons. The germline V gene has CDR1 SGHRS and CDR2 YFSETQ. This CDR3 contains 14 residues. V dropped 3 bases and J dropped 8; count of bases not matched to a gene: 4. Sequencing input: PBMCs or T cells enriched from blood (not recorded which). The receptor was derived from a woman in her sixties who had recovered from COVID-19. V and J are TRBV5-1 and TRBJ1-6, with 8 bases fitting TRBD1. CDR3 in DNA: TGCGCCAGCAGCTCCCAGACAGGGGATTCACCCCTCCACTTT. This encodes CASSSQTGDSPLHF.